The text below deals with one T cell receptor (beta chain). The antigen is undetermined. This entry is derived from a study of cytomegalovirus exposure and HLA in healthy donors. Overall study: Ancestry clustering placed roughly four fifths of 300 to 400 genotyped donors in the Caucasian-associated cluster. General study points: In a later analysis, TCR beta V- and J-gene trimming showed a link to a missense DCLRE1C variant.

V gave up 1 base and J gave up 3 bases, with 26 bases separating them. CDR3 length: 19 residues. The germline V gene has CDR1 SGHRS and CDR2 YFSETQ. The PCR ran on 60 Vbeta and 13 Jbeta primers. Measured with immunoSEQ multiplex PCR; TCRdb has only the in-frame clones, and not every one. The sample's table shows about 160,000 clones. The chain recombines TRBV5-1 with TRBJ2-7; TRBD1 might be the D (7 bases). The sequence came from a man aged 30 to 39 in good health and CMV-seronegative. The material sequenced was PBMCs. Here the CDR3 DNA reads TGCGCCAGCAGCTTGAGTAAGCAGGGGGGTGATGCGGTGCTCTACGAGCAGTACTTC. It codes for CASSLSKQGGDAVLYEQYF.